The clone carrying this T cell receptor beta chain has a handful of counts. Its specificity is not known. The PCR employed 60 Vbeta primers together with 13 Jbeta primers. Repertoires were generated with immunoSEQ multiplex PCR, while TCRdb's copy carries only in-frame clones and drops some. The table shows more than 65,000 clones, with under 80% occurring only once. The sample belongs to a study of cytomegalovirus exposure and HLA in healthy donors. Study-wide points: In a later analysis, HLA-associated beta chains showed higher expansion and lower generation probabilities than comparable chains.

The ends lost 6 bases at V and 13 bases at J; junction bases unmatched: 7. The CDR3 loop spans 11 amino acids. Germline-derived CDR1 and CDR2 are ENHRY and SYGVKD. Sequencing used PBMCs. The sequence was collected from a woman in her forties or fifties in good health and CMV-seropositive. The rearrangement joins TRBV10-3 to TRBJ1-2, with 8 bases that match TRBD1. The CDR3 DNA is TGTGCCATCAGATCTTCCGGGACAGGCACCTTC. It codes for CAIRSSGTGTF.